This T cell receptor (beta chain) derives from a study of blood T cell repertoires in COVID-19. Study-level information: Samples taken during acute and convalescent COVID-19 were collected in the United States, Italy and Spain.

CDR3 length: 14 amino acids. Losses at the gene ends were 7 bases for V and 5 bases for J; bases not matched to a gene: 9. The germline gives CDR1 MNHNY, CDR2 SVGAGI (reference sequence). Measured with immunoSEQ multiplex PCR; TCRdb has only the in-frame clones, and not every one. This table has 140,000 to 150,000 clones, 75% to 90% appearing once. The chain uses TRBV6-6 and TRBJ2-5; 8 bases match TRBD1. Sequenced input: peripheral blood. The origin of this receptor is a man aged 18 to 29 with COVID-19, enrolled during active disease. This CDR3 reads CASNQGARSETQYF. CDR3 nucleotide sequence: TGTGCCAGCAATCAGGGGGCGCGTTCGGAGACCCAGTACTTC.